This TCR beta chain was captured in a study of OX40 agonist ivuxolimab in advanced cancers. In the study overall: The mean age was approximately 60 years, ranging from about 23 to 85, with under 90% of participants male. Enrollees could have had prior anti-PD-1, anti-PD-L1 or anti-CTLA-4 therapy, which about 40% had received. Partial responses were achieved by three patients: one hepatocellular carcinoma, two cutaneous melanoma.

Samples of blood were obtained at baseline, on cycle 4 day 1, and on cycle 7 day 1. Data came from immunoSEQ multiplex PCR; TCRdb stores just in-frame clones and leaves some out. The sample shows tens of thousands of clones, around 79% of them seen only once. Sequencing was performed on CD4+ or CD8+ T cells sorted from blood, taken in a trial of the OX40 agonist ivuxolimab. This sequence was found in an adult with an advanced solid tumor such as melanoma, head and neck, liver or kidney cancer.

In DNA, the CDR3 is TGTGCCAGCAGTGAAAGCTCAGCACCAAACACTGAAGCTTTCTTT. Translated, it gives CASSESSAPNTEAFF. The gene calls are TRBV6-1 and TRBJ1-1; unclear D gene. The CDR3 runs 15 residues. V gave up 2 bases and J gave up 2 bases, with 12 bases separating them. CDR1 and CDR2 from the germline V gene are MNHNS and SASEGT.